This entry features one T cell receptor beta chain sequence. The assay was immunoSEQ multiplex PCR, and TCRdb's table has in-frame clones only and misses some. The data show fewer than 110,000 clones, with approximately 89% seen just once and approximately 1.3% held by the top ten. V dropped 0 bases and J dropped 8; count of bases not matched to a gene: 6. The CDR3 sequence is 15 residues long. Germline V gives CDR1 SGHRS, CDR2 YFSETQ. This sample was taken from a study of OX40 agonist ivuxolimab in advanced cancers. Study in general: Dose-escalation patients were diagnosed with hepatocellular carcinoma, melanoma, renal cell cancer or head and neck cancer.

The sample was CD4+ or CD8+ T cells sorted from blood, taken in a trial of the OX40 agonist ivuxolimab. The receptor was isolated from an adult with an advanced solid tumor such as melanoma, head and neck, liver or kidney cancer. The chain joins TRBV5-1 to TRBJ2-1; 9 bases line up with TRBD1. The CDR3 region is CASSLDGTGIYEQFF. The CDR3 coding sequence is TGCGCCAGCAGCTTGGATGGGACAGGGATTTATGAGCAGTTCTTC.